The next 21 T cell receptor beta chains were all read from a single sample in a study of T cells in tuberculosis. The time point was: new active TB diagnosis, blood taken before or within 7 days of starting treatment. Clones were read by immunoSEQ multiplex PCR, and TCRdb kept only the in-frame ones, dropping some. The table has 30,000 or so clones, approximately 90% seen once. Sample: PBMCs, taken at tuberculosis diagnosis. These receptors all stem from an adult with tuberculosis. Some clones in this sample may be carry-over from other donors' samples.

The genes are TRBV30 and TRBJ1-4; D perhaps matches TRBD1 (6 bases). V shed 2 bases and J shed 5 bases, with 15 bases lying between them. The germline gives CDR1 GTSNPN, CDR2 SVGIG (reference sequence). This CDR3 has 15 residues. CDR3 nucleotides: TGTGCCTGGAGTCCACTAGGGCAGGGGAATGAAAAACTGTTTTTT. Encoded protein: CAWSPLGQGNEKLFF. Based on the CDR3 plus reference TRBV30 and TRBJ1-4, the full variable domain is SQTIHQWPATLVQPVGSPLSLECTVEGTSNPNLYWYRQAAGRGLQLLFYSVGIGQISSEVPQNLSASRPQDRQFILSSKKLLLSDSGFYLCAWSPLGQGNEKLFFGSGTQLSVL.

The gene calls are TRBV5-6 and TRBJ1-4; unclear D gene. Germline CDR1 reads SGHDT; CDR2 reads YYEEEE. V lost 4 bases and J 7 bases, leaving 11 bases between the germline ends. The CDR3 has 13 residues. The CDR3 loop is CASSQRTGEKLFF. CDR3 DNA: TGTGCCAGCAGCCAAAGAACCGGTGAAAAACTGTTTTTT.

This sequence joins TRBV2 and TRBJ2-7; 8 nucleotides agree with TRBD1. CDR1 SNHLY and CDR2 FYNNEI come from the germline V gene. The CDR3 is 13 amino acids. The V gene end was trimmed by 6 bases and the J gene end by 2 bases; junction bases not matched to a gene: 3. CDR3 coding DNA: TGTGCCAGCAGCCGGGACAGGACCTACGAGCAGTACTTC. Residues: CASSRDRTYEQYF. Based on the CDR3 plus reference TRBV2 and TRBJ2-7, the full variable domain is EPEVTQTPSHQVTQMGQEVILRCVPISNHLYFYWYRQILGQKVEFLVSFYNNEISEKSEIFDDQFSVERPDGSNFTLKIRSTKLEDSAMYFCASSRDRTYEQYFGPGTRLTVT.

In nucleotides, the CDR3 is TGCGCCAGCAGCCTAGGACTAGCGGGCAATGAGCAGTTCTTC. It is translated as CASSLGLAGNEQFF. The chain carries TRBV5-1 and TRBJ2-1; 11 bases are a match to TRBD2. Germline V CDR1 and CDR2: SGHRS, YFSETQ. CDR3 length: 14 residues. With V trimmed by 4 bases and J by 6 bases, 3 bases remained unmatched.

The CDR3 reads CASSWDREAEQYF. In nucleotides, the CDR3 is TGCGCCAGCAGCTGGGACAGGGAGGCCGAGCAGTACTTC. V gene TRBV5-1 combines with J gene TRBJ2-7; 9 bases align to TRBD1. J gave up 6 bases and V 3 bases, and 4 bases lay outside the gene matches. Per the germline V gene, CDR1 is SGHRS and CDR2 is YFSETQ. This CDR3 contains 13 residues.

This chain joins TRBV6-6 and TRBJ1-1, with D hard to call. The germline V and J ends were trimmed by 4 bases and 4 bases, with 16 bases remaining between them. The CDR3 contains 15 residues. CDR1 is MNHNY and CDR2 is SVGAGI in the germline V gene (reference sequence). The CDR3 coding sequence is TGTGCCAGCAGTTCCACCGGGGAGGGCTCCACTGAAGCTTTCTTT. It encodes CASSSTGEGSTEAFF.

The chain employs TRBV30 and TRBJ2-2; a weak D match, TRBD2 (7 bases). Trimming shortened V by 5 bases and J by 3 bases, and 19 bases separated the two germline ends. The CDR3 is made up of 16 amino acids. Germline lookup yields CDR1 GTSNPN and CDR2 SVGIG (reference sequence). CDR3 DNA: TGTGCCTGGGGCGACTGGGGGGGCAGGGACACCGGGGAGCTGTTTTTT. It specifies CAWGDWGGRDTGELFF. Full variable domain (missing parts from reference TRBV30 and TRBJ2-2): SQTIHQWPATLVQPVGSPLSLECTVEGTSNPNLYWYRQAAGRGLQLLFYSVGIGQISSEVPQNLSASRPQDRQFILSSKKLLLSDSGFYLCAWGDWGGRDTGELFFGEGSRLTVL.

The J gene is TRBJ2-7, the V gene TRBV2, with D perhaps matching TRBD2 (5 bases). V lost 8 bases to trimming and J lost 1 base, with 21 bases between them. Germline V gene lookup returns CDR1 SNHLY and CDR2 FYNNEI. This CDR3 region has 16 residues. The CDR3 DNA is TGTGCCAGCGGTCGCACCCGGGAAGGGATTTCCTACGAGCAGTACTTC. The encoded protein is CASGRTREGISYEQYF.

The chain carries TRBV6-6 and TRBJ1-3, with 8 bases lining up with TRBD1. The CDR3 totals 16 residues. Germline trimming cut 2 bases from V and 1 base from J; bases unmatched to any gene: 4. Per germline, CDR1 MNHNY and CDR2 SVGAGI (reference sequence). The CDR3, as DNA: TGTGCCAGCAGTTACGTTTGGACAGGGTCTGGAAACACCATATATTTT. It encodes CASSYVWTGSGNTIYF.

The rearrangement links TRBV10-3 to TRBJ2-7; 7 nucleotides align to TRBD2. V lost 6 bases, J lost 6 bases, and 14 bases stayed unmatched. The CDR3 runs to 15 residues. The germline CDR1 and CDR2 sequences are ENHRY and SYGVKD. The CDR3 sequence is CAIRETLGGSSEQYF. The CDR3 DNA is TGTGCCATCAGGGAGACACTCGGGGGGTCTAGCGAGCAGTACTTC.

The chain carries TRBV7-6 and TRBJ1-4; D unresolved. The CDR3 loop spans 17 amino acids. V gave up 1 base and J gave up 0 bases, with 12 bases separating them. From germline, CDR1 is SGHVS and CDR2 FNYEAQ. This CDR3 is CASSLVGRIATNEKLFF. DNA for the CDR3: TGTGCCAGCAGCTTAGTCGGCAGGATTGCAACTAATGAAAAACTGTTTTTT.

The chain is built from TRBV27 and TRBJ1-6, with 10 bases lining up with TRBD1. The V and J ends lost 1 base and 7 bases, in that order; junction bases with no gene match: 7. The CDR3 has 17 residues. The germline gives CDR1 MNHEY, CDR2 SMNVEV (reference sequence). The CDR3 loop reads CASSLYYPTGGNSPLHF. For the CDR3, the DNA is TGTGCCAGCAGTTTATACTATCCGACAGGGGGCAATTCACCCCTCCACTTT.

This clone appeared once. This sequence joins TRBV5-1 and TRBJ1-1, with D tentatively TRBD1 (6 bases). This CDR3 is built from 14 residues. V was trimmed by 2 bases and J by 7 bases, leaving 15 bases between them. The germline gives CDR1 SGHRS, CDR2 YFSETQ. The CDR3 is CASSLAGQTSEAFF. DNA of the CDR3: TGCGCCAGCAGCTTAGCGGGACAAACCAGTGAAGCTTTCTTT.

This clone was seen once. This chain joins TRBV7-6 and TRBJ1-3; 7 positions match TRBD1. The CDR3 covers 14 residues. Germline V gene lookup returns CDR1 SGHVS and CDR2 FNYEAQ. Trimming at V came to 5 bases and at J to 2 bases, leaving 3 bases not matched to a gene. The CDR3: CASSITGAGNTIYF. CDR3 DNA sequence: TGTGCCAGCAGCATAACAGGGGCTGGAAACACCATATATTTT.

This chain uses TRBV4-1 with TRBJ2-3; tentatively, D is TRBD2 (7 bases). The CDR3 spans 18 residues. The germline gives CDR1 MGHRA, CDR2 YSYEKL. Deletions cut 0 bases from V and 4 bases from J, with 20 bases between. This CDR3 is CASSQEGPPGGRADTQYF. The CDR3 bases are TGCGCCAGCAGCCAAGAGGGCCCTCCGGGGGGCCGGGCAGATACGCAGTATTTT.

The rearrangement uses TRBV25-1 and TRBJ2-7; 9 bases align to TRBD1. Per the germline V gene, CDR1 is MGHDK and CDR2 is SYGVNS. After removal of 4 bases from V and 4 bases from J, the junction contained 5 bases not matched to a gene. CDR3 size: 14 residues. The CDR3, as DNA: TGTGCCAGCAGTGGCCGGGACAGGGAGTACGAGCAGTACTTC. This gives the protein CASSGRDREYEQYF.

For the CDR3, the DNA is TGTGCCAGCAATCCGGGACAGGGATACACCGGGGAGCTGTTTTTT. Translating it yields CASNPGQGYTGELFF. This chain uses TRBV6-1 with TRBJ2-2; 9 bases line up with TRBD1. Germline loops: CDR1 MNHNS, CDR2 SASEGT. The CDR3 covers 15 residues. Trimming removed 7 bases from V and 3 bases from J; junction bases left unmatched: 6.

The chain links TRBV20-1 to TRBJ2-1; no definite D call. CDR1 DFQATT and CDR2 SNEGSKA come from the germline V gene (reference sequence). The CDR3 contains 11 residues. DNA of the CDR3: TGCAGCCTTGTCTATAACAATGAGCAGTTCTTC. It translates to CSLVYNNEQFF.

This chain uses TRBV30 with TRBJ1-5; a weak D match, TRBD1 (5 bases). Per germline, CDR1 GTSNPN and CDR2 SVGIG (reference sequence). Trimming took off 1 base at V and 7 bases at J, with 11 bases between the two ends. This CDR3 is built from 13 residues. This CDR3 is CAWSARGTQPQHF. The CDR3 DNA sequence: TGTGCCTGGAGTGCAAGGGGAACCCAGCCCCAGCATTTT.

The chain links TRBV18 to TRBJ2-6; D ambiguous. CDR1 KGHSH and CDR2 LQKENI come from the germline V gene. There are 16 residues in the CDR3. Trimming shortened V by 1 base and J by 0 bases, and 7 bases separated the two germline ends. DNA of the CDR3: TGTGCCAGCTCACCACTTACAACCTCTGGGGCCAACGTCCTGACTTTC. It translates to CASSPLTTSGANVLTF.

The CDR3 coding sequence is TGCGCCAGCAGCCACCGGGACAGAGTCACCGGGGAGCTGTTTTTT. It specifies CASSHRDRVTGELFF. This rearrangement joins TRBV5-1 to TRBJ2-2, with 7 bases aligning to TRBD1. The CDR3 runs 15 residues. V lost 4 bases to trimming and J lost 4 bases; unmatched junction nucleotides: 7. Per the germline V gene, CDR1 is SGHRS and CDR2 is YFSETQ.